This paragraph covers one T cell receptor (beta chain) sequence. Its specificity is unknown. TCRdb's copy holds only in-frame clones and misses some; the assay was immunoSEQ multiplex PCR. The sample gives over 40,000 clones, roughly 90% of which show up once; approximately 1.5% is in the top ten. These data belong to a study of OX40 agonist ivuxolimab in advanced cancers. Study information: At 75% to 90% male, the cohort had a mean age of 60 years, ranging from roughly 20 to 90. People who had prior anti-PD-1, anti-PD-L1 or anti-CTLA-4 therapy could take part, and approximately 43% had some.

General study points: CD8+ T cells were the subset that, on average, had more expanded clones than CD4+.

The source material was CD4+ or CD8+ T cells sorted from blood, sampled in a trial of the OX40 agonist ivuxolimab. This receptor was identified in an adult with an advanced solid tumor such as melanoma, head and neck, liver or kidney cancer.

CDR3 coding DNA: TGTGCCAGCTCACCCCGACAGGTTATCTCTGGGGCCAACGTCCTGACTTTC. Translation: CASSPRQVISGANVLTF. The genes are TRBV18 and TRBJ2-6, with D perhaps TRBD1 (6 bases). Germline assignment: CDR1 KGHSH and CDR2 LQKENI. The CDR3 is made up of 17 amino acids. The V and J ends lost 3 bases and 0 bases respectively, with 12 bases between them.